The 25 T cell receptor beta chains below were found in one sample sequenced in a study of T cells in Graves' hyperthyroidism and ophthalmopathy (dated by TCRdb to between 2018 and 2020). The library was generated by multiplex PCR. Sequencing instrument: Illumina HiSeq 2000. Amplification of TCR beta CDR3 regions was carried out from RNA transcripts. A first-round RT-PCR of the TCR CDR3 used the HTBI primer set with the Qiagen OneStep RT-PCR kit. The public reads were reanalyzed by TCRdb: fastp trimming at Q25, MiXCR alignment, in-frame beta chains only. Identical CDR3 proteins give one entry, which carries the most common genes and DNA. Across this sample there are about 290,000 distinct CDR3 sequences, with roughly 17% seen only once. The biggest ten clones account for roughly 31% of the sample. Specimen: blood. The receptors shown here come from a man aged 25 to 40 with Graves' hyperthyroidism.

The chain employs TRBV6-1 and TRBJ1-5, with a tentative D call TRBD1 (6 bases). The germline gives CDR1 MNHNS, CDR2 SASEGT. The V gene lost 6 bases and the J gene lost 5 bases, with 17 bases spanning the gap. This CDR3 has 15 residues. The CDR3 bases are TGTGCCAGCAGCTGGGGGACAAGGGGGGATCAGCCCCAGCATTTT. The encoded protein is CASSWGTRGDQPQHF.

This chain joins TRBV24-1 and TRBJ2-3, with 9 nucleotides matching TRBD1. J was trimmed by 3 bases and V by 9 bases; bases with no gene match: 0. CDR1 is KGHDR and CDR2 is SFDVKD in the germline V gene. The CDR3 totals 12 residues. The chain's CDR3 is CATGQGTDTQYF. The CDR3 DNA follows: TGTGCCACCGGACAGGGGACAGATACGCAGTATTTT.

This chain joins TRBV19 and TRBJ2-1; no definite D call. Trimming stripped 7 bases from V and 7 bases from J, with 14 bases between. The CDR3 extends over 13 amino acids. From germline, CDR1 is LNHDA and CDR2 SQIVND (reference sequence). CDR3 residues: CASIPDHGNEQFF. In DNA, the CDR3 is TGTGCCAGTATCCCGGACCATGGGAATGAGCAGTTCTTC.

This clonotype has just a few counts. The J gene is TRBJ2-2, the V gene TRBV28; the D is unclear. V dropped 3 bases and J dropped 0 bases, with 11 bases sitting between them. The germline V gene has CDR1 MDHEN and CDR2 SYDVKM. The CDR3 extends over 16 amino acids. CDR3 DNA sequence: TGTGCCAGCAGTTTCATCGGGCTTACGAACACCGGGGAGCTGTTTTTT. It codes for CASSFIGLTNTGELFF.

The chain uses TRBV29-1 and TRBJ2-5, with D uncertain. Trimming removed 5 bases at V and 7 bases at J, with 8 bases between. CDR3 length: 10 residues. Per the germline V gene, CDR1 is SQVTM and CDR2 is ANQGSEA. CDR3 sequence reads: CSVLVGTQYF. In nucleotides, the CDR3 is TGCAGCGTTCTTGTTGGGACCCAGTACTTC.

The CDR3 DNA is TGTGCCAGCAACGACAGGGGTAATGAAAAACTGTTTTTT. Its protein product is CASNDRGNEKLFF. The gene calls are TRBV2 and TRBJ1-4, with TRBD1 identical over 8 bases. J lost 4 bases, V lost 7 bases, and 2 bases had no gene match. This CDR3 has 13 amino acids. Germline V gene data show CDR1 as SNHLY and CDR2 as FYNNEI.

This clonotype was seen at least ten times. CDR3 protein: CASSLTSNGEQYF. CDR3 bases: TGTGCCAGCAGCTTAACTAGTAATGGCGAGCAGTACTTC. The chain employs TRBV7-2 and TRBJ2-7, with D maybe TRBD2 (5 bases). In germline, CDR1 is SGHTA, CDR2 FQGNSA. V gave up 2 bases and J gave up 6 bases, with 11 bases separating them. This CDR3 is 13 amino acids long.

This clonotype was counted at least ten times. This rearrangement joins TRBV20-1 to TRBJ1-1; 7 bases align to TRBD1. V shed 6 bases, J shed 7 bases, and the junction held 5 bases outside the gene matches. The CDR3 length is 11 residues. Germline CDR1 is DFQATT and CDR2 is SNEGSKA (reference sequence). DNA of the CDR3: TGCAGTGCCAGCGGGGACAGTGAAGCTTTCTTT. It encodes CSASGDSEAFF.

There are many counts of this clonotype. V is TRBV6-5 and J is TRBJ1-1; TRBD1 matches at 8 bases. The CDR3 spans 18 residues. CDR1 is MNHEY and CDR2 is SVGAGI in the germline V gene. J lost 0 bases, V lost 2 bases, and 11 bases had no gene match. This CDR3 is CASSYLTPGQAMNTEAFF. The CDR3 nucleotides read TGTGCCAGCAGTTACCTTACTCCGGGACAGGCTATGAACACTGAAGCTTTCTTT.

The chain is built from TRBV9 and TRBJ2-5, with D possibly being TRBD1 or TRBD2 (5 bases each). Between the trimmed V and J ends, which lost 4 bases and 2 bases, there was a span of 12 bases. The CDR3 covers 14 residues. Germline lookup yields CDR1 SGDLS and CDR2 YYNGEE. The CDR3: CASSLGPLQETQYF. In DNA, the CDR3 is TGTGCCAGCAGCTTGGGACCCTTACAAGAGACCCAGTACTTC. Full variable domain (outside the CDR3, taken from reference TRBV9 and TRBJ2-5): DSGVTQTPKHLITATGQRVTLRCSPRSGDLSVYWYQQSLDQGLQFLIQYYNGEERAKGNILERFSAQQFPDLHSELNLSSLELGDSALYFCASSLGPLQETQYFGPGTRLLVL.

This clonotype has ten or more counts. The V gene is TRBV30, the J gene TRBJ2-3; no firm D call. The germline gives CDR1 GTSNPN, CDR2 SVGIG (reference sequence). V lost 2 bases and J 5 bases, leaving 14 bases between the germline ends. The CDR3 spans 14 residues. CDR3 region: CAWSSPRMGDTQYF. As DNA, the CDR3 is TGTGCCTGGAGTTCTCCTAGAATGGGAGATACGCAGTATTTT.

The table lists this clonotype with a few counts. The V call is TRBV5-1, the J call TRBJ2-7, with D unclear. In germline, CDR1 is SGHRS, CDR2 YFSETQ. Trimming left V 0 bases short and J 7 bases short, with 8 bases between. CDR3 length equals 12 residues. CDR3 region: CASSLGQVEQYF. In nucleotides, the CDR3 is TGCGCCAGCAGCTTGGGCCAGGTTGAGCAGTACTTC.

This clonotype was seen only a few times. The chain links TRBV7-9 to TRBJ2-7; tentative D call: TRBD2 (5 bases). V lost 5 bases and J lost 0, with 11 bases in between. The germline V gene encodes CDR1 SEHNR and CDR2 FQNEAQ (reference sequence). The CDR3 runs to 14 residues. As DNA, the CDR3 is TGTGCCAGCAGCAGCGAGCGGACCTCCTACGAGCAGTACTTC. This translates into CASSSERTSYEQYF.

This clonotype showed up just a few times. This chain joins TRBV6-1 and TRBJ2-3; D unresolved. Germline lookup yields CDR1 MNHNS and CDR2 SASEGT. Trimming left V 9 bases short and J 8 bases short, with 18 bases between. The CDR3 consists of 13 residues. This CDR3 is CASLGGTSVTQYF. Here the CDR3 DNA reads TGTGCCAGTCTTGGTGGAACCTCCGTTACGCAGTATTTT.

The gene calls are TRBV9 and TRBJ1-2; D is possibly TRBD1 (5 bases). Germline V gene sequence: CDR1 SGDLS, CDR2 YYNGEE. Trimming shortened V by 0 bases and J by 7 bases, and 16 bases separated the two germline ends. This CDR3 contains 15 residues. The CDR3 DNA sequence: TGTGCCAGCAGCGTAGGTGGGGGACCCATTTCTGGCTACACCTTC. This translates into CASSVGGGPISGYTF. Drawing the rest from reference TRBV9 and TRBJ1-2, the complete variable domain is DSGVTQTPKHLITATGQRVTLRCSPRSGDLSVYWYQQSLDQGLQFLIQYYNGEERAKGNILERFSAQQFPDLHSELNLSSLELGDSALYFCASSVGGGPISGYTFGSGTRLTVV.

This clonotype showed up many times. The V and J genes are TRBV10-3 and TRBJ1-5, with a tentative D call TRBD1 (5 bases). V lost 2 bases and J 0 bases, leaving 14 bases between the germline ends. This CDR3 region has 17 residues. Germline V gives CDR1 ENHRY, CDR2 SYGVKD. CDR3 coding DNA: TGTGCCATCAGTGAGCAAAGACAGAAGACTAGCAATCAGCCCCAGCATTTT. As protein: CAISEQRQKTSNQPQHF.

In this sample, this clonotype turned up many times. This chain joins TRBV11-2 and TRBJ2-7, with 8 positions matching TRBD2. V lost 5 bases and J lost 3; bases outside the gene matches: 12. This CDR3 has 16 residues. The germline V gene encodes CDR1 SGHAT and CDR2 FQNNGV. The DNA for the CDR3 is TGTGCCAGCAGCCACATACTAGCGGTACCGGGCTACGAGCAGTACTTC. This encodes CASSHILAVPGYEQYF.

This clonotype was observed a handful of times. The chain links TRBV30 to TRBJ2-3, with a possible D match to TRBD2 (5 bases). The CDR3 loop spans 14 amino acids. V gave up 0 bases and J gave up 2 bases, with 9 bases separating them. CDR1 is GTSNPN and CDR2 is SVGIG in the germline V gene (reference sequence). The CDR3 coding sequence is TGTGCCTGGAGTGTTAGCGTTCTCACAGATACGCAGTATTTT. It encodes CAWSVSVLTDTQYF.

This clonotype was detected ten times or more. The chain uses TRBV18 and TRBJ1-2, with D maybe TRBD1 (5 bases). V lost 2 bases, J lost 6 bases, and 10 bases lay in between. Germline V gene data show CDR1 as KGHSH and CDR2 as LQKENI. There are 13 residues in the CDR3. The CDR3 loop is CASSPSMGDGYTF. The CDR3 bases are TGTGCCAGCTCACCATCTATGGGGGATGGCTACACCTTC.

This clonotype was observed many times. CDR3 region: CASSSSGGNNNSPLHF. CDR3 coding DNA: TGTGCCAGCAGCTCAAGTGGGGGAAACAATAATTCACCCCTCCACTTT. V gene TRBV6-1 combines with J gene TRBJ1-6; maybe TRBD1 (5 bases). Germline V gene sequence: CDR1 MNHNS, CDR2 SASEGT. V lost 6 bases and J lost 5, with 17 bases in between. The CDR3 sequence is 16 residues long.

In DNA, the CDR3 is TGTGCCAGCAGATCCTCAGGGGGCGGGGGGACTTGGGGGGAGCAGTACTTC. Residues: CASRSSGGGGTWGEQYF. J is TRBJ2-7 and V is TRBV6-1; D may correspond to TRBD1 or TRBD2 (8 bases each). The CDR3 sequence is 17 residues long. V lost 6 bases to trimming and J lost 7 bases, with 28 bases between them. The germline V gene encodes CDR1 MNHNS and CDR2 SASEGT.

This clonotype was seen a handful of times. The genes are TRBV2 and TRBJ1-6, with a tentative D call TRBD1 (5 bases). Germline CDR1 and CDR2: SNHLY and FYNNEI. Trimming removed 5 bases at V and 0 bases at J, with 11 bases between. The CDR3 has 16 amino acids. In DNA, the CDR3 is TGTGCCAGCAGTTCCAGGGCCAGCTCCTATAATTCACCCCTCCACTTT. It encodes CASSSRASSYNSPLHF.

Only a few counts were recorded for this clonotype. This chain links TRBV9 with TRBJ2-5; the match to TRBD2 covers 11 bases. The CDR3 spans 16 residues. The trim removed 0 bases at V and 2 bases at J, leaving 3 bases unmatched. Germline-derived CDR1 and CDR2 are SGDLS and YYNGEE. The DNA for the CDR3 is TGTGCCAGCAGCGTAGGCCCTAGCGGGAGGCAAGAGACCCAGTACTTC. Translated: CASSVGPSGRQETQYF.

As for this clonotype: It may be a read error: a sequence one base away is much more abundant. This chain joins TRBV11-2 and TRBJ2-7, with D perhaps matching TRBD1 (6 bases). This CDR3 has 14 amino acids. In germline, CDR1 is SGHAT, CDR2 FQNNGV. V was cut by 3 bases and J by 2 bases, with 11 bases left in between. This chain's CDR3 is CASSFRDTAYEQYF. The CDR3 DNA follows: TGTGCCAGCAGCTTCCGGGACACAGCCTACGAGCAGTACTTC.

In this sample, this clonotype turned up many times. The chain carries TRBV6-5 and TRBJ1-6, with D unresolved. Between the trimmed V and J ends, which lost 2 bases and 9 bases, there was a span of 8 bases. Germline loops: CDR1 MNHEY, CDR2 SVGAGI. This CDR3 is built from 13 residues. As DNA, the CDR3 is TGTGCCAGCAGTTACGAGAGCACTTCACCCCTCCACTTT. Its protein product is CASSYESTSPLHF.